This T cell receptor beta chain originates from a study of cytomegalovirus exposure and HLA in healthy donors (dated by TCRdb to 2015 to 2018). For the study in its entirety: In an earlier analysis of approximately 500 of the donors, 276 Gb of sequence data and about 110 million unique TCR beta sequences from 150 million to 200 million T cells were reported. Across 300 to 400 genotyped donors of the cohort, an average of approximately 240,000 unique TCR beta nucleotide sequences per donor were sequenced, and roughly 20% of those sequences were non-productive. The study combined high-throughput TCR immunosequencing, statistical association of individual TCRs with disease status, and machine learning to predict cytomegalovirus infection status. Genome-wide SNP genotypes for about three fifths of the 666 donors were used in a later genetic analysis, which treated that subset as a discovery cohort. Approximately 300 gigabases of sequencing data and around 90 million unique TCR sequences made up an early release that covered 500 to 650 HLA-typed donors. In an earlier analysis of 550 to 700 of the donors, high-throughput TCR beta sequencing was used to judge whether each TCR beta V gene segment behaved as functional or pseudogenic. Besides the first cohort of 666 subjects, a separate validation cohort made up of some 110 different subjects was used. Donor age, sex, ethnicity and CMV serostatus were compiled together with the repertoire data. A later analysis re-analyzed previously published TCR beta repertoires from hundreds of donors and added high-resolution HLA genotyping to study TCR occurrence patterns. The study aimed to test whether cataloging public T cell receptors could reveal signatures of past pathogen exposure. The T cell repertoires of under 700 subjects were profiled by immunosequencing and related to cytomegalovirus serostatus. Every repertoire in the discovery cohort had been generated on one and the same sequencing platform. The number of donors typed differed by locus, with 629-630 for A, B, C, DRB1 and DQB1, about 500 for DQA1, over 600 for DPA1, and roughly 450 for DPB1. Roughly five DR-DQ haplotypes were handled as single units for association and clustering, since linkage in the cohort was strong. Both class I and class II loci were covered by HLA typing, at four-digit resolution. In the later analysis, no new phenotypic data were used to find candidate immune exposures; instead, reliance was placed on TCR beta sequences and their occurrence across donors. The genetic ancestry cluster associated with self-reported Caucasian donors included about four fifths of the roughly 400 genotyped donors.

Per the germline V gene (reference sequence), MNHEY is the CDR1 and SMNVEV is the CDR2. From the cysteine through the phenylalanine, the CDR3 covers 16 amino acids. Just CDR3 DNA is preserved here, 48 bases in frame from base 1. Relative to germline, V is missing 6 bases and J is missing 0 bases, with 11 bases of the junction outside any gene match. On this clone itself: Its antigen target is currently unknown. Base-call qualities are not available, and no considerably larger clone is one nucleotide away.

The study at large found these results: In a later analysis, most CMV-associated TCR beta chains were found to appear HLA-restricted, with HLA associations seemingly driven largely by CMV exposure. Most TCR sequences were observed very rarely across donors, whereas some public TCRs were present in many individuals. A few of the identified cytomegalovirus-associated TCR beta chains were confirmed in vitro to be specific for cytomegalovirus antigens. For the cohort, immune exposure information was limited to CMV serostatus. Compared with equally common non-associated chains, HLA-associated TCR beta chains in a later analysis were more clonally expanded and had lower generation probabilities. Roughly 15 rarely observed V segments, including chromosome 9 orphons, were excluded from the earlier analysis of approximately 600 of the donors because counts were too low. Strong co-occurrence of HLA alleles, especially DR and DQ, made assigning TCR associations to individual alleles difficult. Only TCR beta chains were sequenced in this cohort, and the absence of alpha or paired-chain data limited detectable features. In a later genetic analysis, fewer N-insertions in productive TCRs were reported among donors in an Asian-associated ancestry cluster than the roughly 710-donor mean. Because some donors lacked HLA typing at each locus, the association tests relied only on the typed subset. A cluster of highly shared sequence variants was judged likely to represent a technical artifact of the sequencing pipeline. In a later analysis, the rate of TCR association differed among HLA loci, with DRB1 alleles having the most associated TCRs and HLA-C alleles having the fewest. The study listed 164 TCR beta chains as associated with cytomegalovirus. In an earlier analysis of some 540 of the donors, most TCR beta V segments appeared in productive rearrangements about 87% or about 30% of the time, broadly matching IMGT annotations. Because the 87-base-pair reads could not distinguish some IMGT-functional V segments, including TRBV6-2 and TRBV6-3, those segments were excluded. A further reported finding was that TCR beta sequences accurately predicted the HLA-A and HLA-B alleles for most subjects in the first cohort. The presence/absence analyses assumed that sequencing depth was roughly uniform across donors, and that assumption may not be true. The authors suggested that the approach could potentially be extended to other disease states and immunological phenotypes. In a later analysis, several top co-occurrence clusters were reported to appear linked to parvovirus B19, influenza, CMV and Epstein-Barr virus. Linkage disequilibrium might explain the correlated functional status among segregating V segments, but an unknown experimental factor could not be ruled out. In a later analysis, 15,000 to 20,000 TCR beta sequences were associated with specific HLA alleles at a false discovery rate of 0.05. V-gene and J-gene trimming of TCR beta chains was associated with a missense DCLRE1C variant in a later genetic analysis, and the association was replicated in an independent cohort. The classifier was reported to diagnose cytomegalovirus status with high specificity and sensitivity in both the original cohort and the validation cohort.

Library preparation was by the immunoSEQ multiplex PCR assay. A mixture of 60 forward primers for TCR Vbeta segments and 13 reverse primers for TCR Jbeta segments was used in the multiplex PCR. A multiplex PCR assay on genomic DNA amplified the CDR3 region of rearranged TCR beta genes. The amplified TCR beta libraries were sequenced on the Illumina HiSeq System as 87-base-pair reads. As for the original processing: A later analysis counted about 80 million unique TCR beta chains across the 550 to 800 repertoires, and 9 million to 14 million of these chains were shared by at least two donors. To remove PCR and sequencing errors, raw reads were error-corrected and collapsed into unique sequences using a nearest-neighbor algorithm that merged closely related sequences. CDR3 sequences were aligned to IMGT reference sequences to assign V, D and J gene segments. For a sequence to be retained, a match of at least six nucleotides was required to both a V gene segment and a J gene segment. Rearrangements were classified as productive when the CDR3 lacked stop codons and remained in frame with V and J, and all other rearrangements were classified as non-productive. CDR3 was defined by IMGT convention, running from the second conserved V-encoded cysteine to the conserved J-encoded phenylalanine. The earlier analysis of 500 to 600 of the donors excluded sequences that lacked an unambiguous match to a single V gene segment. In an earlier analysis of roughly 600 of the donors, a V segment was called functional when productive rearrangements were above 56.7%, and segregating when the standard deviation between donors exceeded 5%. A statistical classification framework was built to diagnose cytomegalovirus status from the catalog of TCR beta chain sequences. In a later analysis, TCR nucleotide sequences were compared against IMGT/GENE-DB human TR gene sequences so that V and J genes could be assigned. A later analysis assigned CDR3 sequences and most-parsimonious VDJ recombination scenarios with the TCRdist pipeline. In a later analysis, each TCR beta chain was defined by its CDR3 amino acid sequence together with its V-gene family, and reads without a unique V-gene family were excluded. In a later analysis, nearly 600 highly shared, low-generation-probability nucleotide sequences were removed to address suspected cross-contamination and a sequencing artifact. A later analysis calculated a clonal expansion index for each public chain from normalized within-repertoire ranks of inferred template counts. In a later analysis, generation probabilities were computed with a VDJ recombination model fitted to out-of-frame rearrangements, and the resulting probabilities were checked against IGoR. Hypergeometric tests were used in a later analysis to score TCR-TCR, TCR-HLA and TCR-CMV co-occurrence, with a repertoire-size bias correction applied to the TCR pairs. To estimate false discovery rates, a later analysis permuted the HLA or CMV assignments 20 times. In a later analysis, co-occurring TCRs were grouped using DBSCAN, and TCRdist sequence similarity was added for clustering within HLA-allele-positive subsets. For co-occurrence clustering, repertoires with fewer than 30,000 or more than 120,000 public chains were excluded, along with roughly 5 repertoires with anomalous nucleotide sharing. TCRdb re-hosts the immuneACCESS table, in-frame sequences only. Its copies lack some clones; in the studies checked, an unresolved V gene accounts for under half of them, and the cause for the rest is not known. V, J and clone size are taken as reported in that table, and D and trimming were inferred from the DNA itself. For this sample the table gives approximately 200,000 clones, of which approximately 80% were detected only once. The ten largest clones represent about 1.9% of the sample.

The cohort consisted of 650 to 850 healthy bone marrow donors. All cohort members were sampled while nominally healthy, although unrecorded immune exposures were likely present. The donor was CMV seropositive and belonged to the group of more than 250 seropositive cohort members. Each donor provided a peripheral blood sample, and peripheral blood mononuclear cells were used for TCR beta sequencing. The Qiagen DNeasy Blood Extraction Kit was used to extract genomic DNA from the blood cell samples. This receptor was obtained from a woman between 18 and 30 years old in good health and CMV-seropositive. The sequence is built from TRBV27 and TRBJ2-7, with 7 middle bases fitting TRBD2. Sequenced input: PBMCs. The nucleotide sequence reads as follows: TGTGCCAGCAGCCGGGGCCCTAGCGGACACTCCTACGAGCAGTACTTC. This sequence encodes CASSRGPSGHSYEQYF.